This T cell receptor beta chain is drawn from a study of shared clonotypes between healthy human individuals. TCRdb keeps only in-frame clones here, not all; method: immunoSEQ multiplex PCR. The data contain some 1 million clones, roughly 80% of them singletons. CDR3 size: 15 residues. V was pared by 2 bases and J by 2 bases, with 10 bases between. The germline V gene has CDR1 SGHTA and CDR2 FQGNSA. The chain is built from TRBV7-2 and TRBJ1-5; D possibly corresponds to TRBD1 (6 bases). The TCR originated in a man aged 18 to 30 in good health. The sequencing input was memory CD4+ T cells sorted from blood. The subset was: CD45RA-negative fraction. CDR3 DNA: TGTGCCAGCAGCTTACGGGGGCAGGGCAATCAGCCCCAGCATTTT. Translating it yields CASSLRGQGNQPQHF.